The 3 T cell receptor beta chains in this list originate from one sample, sequenced in a study of OX40 agonist ivuxolimab in advanced cancers. Profiled with immunoSEQ multiplex PCR; TCRdb holds only in-frame clones, not every one. The top ten hold around 4% of the sample, which has approximately 46,000 clones, 80% seen once. This sample comprised CD4+ or CD8+ T cells sorted from blood, obtained in a trial of the OX40 agonist ivuxolimab. These receptors were collected from an adult with an advanced solid tumor such as melanoma, head and neck, liver or kidney cancer.

The chain recombines TRBV28 with TRBJ2-7, with 9 bases matching TRBD2. Unmatched junction bases numbered 3, after V lost 6 bases and J lost 0 bases. Germline V gene sequence: CDR1 MDHEN, CDR2 SYDVKM. The CDR3 runs to 14 residues. This CDR3 is CASSLAGSSYEQYF. The CDR3 nucleotides are TGTGCCAGCAGCCTAGCGGGAAGCTCCTACGAGCAGTACTTC.

The chain is built from TRBV14 and TRBJ1-2; no firm D call. This CDR3 has 13 residues. The germline V gene has CDR1 SGHDN and CDR2 FVKESK. Trimming removed 1 base at V and 3 bases at J, with 6 bases between. The CDR3 region has the DNA TGTGCCAGCAGCCAAGGGACTCACTATGGCTACACCTTC. This translates into CASSQGTHYGYTF.

The V gene is TRBV6-5, the J gene TRBJ2-7; either TRBD1 or TRBD2 may supply D (6 bases each). The CDR3 is made up of 15 amino acids. V gave up 2 bases and J gave up 2 bases, with 13 bases separating them. Germline CDR1 MNHEY, CDR2 SVGAGI. The CDR3 sequence is CASSYRGRVTYEQYF. The CDR3 DNA reads TGTGCCAGCAGTTACCGGGGGCGCGTAACCTACGAGCAGTACTTC.